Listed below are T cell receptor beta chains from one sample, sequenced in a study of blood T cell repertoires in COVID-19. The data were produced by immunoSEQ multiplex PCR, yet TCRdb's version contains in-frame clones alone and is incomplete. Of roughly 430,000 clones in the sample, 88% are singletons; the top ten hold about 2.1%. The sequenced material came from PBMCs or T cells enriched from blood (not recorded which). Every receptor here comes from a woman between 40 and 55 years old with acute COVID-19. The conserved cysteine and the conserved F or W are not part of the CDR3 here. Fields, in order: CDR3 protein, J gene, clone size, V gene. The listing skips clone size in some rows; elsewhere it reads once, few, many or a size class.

ASSVDRGLDTGELF,TRBJ2-2,-,TRBV9
ASSLGGTGNYEAF,TRBJ1-1,-,TRBV5-1
ASSNSGGVGETQY,TRBJ2-5,-,TRBV19
ASSADRGYTDTQY,TRBJ2-3,-,TRBV5-4
ASSLHPGLAGKNIQY,TRBJ2-4,once,TRBV4-1
ASSQDLGGIFSPLH,TRBJ1-6,-,TRBV4-1
ASSQEGQGGEQY,TRBJ2-7,-,TRBV4-1
ASMLAAGRADTQY,TRBJ2-3,-,TRBV2
ASSYSGGSNYGYT,TRBJ1-2,-,TRBV6-5
ASRPPGRRDQPQH,TRBJ1-5,-,TRBV6-5
ASSYRDKDSNTEAF,TRBJ1-1,-,TRBV27
AIKGTSGGAGDTQY,TRBJ2-3,-,TRBV10-3
ASSWDRGDAF,TRBJ1-1,-,TRBV5-1
AIGQANQPQH,TRBJ1-5,-,TRBV10-3
ASSRWTGGEENTEAF,TRBJ1-1,-,TRBV11-2
ASSEDLTGTGVEKLF,TRBJ1-4,-,TRBV2
ASSKWGQGASGYT,TRBJ1-2,-,TRBV21-1
ASSPSRDEKLF,TRBJ1-4,-,TRBV18
AIGGGAVETQY,TRBJ2-5,-,TRBV10-3
ASSVQGARVEKLF,TRBJ1-4,-,TRBV2
SVVGQGGVDEQY,TRBJ2-7,-,TRBV29-1
ASRFKGRGDEKLF,TRBJ1-4,-,TRBV12-2
ASSRDRVGYGYT,TRBJ1-2,once,TRBV27
ASSQESGTGNTIY,TRBJ1-3,-,TRBV4-1
ASLFPGANVLT,TRBJ2-6,-,TRBV11-2
SGKRGVPDTQY,TRBJ2-3,-,TRBV29-1
ASSEASGGPYGYT,TRBJ1-2,once,TRBV6-1
ASSVLGQALSGNTIY,TRBJ1-3,-,TRBV6-1
ASSARGVGQETQY,TRBJ2-5,-,TRBV19
ASSLDGLNTDTQY,TRBJ2-3,-,TRBV11-2
ASSIIPGQGARGMGYT,TRBJ1-2,-,TRBV19
ASSPGLGTDTQY,TRBJ2-3,-,TRBV6-6